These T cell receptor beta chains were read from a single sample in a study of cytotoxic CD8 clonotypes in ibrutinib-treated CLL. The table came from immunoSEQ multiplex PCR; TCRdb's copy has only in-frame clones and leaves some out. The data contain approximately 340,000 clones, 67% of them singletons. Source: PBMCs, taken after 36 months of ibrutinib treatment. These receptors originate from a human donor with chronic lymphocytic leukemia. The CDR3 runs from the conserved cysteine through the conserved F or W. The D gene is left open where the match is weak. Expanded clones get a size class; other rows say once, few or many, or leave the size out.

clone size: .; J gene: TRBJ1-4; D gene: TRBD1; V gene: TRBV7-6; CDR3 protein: CASSLAVRGNEKLFF; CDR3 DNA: TGTGCCAGCAGCTTAGCGGTCAGGGGGAATGAAAAACTGTTTTTT
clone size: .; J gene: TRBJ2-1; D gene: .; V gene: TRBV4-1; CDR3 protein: CASSRNLEIYNEQFF; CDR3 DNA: TGCGCCAGCAGCCGAAACCTAGAGATATACAATGAGCAGTTCTTC
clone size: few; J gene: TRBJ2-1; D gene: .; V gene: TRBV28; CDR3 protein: CASSSRVTVTEQFF; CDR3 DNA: TGTGCCAGCAGTTCGAGAGTTACGGTGACTGAGCAGTTCTTC
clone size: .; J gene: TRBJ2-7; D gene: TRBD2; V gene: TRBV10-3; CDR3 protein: CAIRTSGGTYEQYF; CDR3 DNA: TGTGCCATCAGGACTAGCGGGGGGACCTACGAGCAGTACTTC
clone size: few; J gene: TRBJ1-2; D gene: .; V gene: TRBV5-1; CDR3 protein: CASSFRGHYGYTF; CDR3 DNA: TGCGCCAGCAGCTTCAGGGGACACTATGGCTACACCTTC
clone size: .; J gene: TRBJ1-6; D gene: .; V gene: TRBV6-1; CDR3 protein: CASSEAAVSSYNSPLHF; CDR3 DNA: TGTGCCAGCAGTGAAGCGGCAGTGAGCTCCTATAATTCACCCCTCCACTTT
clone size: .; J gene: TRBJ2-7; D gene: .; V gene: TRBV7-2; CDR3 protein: CASSLGRSYEQYF; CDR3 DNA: TGTGCCAGCAGCTTAGGCCGCTCCTACGAGCAGTACTTC
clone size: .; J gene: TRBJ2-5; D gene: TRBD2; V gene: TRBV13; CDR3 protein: CASSLSAGALQETQYF; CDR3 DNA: TGTGCCAGCAGCCTATCAGCGGGGGCCCTCCAAGAGACCCAGTACTTC
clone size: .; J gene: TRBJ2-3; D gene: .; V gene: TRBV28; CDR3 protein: CASSIVVARDTQYF; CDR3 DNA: TGTGCCAGCAGTATTGTGGTAGCTAGGGATACGCAGTATTTT
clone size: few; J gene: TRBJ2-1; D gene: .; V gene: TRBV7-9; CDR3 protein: CASSLQGDEQFF; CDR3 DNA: TGTGCCAGCAGCTTACAGGGTGATGAGCAGTTCTTC
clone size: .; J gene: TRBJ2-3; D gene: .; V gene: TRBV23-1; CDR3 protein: CASSPEGIAQYF; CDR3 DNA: TGCGCCAGCAGTCCCGAAGGAATCGCGCAGTATTTT
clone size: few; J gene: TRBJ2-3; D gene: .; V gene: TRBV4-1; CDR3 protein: CASSQVQTTDTQYF; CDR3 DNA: TGCGCCAGCAGCCAAGTGCAGACCACAGATACGCAGTATTTT
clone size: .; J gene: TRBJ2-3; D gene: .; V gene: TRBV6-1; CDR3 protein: CASSEDRVSDTQYF; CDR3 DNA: TGTGCCAGCAGTGAAGACAGGGTCTCAGATACGCAGTATTTT
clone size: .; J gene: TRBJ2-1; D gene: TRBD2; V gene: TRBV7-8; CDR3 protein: CASSYNQAGVISEQFF; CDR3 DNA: TGTGCCAGCAGCTACAACCAAGCGGGAGTAATCAGTGAGCAGTTCTTC
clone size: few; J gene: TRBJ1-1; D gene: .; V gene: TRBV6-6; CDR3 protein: CASSYVQGTEAFF; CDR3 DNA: TGTGCCAGCAGTTACGTTCAGGGCACTGAAGCTTTCTTT
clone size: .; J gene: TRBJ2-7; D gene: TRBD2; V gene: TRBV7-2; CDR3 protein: CASSRVPGLAMSYDEQYF; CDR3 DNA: TGTGCCAGCAGCCGGGTACCGGGACTAGCGATGAGCTACGACGAGCAGTACTTC
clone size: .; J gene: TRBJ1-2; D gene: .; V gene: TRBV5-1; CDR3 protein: CASSVSSGTDTYGYTF; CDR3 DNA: TGCGCCAGCAGCGTGTCCTCCGGGACGGACACCTATGGCTACACCTTC
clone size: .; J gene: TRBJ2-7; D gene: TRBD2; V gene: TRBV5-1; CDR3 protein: CASRPGTSGLGEQYF; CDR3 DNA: TGCGCCAGCAGACCCGGGACTAGCGGGTTGGGCGAGCAGTACTTC
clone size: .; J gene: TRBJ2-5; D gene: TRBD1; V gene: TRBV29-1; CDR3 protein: CSVGRGGRGTQYF; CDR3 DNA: TGCAGCGTTGGGAGAGGGGGCCGGGGGACCCAGTACTTC
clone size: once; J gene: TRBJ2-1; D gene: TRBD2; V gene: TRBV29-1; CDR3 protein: CSVLFAGGVQFF; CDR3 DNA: TGCAGCGTTCTTTTTGCGGGGGGGGTCCAATTCTTC
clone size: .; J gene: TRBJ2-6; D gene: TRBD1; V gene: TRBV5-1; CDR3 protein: CASSVGQTYYSGANVLTF; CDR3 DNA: TGCGCCAGCAGCGTGGGACAGACTTACTACTCTGGGGCCAACGTCCTGACTTTC
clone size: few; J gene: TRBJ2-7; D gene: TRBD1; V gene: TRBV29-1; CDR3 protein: CSVPRGKNRNEQYF; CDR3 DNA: TGCAGCGTCCCCAGGGGGAAGAACAGGAACGAGCAGTACTTC